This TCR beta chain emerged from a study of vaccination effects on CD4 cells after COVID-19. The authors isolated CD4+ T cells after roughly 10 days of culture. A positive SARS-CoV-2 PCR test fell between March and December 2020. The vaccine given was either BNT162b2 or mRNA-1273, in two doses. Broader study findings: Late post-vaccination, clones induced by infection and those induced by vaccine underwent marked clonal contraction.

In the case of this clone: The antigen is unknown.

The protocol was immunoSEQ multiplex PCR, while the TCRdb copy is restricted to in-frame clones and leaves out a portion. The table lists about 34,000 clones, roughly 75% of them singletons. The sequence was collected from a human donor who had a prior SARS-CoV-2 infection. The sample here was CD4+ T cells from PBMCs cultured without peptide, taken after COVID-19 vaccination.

The CDR3 region has the DNA TGTGCCAGCAGCCGCGGACTAGCGGGAGTGTTGCAGTTCTTC. Residues: CASSRGLAGVLQFF. The rearrangement joins TRBV3-1 (or the pseudogene TRBV3-2) to TRBJ2-1; TRBD2 agrees at 13 bases. The CDR3 consists of 14 residues. The J segment lost 12 bases and the V segment lost 4 bases, leaving 6 bases of the junction unmatched. Per germline, CDR1 LGHDT and CDR2 YNNKEL (reference sequence).